This TCR beta chain came from a study of identifying expanded T cells in peripheral blood. In regard to this clone: The antigen remains unidentified.

Broader study findings: Technical replicates showed about 1.2 changed clones; about 2 weeks around 15; four weeks 19. Clone count variance between roughly 2-week samples rose with total template count.

Sequencing used immunoSEQ multiplex PCR; TCRdb keeps in-frame clones, though not all of them. The table shows 95,000 to 100,000 clones, with around 88% occurring only once. The specimen sequenced was blood. This sequence was found in a person aged 18 to 70 in good health.

The CDR3 reads CASIPTVNYGYTF. In nucleotides, the CDR3 is TGTGCCAGCATACCGACAGTCAACTATGGCTACACCTTC. This sequence joins TRBV6-5 and TRBJ1-2; possibly TRBD1 for D (5 bases). Germline-derived CDR1 and CDR2 are MNHEY and SVGAGI. The CDR3 consists of 13 residues. V was cut by 7 bases and J by 2 bases, with 11 bases left in between.